A single sample gave rise to the 15 T cell receptor beta chains below, sequenced in a study of T cells in Graves' hyperthyroidism and ophthalmopathy. There were TCR beta CDR3 regions amplified from RNA transcripts. The study used the HTBI primer set for a first-round RT-PCR of the TCR CDR3. MiXCR, run by TCRdb on the multiplex PCR reads, gives a single entry per CDR3 protein. The table lists roughly 170,000 distinct CDR3 sequences, about a tenth of them singletons. The sample was blood. Source of these receptors: a woman in her late teens or twenties with Graves' hyperthyroidism that later progressed to Graves' ophthalmopathy.

This clonotype was recorded at least ten times. The CDR3 here is CSGLLAGGRNIQYF. DNA for the CDR3: TGCAGCGGCCTACTAGCGGGGGGCCGAAACATTCAGTACTTC. The chain couples TRBV29-1 to TRBJ2-4, with 12 bases that match TRBD2. This CDR3 has 14 amino acids. CDR1 is SQVTM, CDR2 ANQGSEA, per germline. Losses at the gene ends were 7 bases for V and 6 bases for J; bases not matched to a gene: 7.

In regard to this clonotype: In this CDR3 the conserved last residue, phenylalanine or tryptophan, is missing, so a read error is likely. The DNA is omitted, as the CDR3 cannot be located on it reliably, and the CDR3 follows TCRdb's listing. V gene TRBV28 combines with J gene TRBJ1-2; TRBD1, the D gene given by the table, was not confirmed from the DNA. The germline CDR1 and CDR2 sequences are MDHEN and SYDVKM. The CDR3 is 15 amino acids in total, end residues counted. The CDR3 protein is CASSFSGTGYYGYTI.

This clonotype was observed at least ten times. The genes are TRBV20-1 and TRBJ2-5; perhaps D is TRBD1 or TRBD2 (5 bases each). With 3 bases removed from V and 2 bases from J, the gap between germline ends came to 13 bases. The CDR3 covers 14 residues. Per germline, CDR1 DFQATT and CDR2 SNEGSKA (reference sequence). Here the CDR3 reads CSARRASGQETQYF. CDR3 nucleotide sequence: TGCAGTGCTAGGAGGGCGTCAGGGCAAGAGACCCAGTACTTC.

The chain combines TRBV5-1 with TRBJ2-6; TRBD1 matches 9 bases. Germline V gene data show CDR1 as SGHRS and CDR2 as YFSETQ. The CDR3 contains 18 residues. V gave up 4 bases and J gave up 4 bases; unmatched junction bases: 12. Written as DNA, the CDR3 is TGCGCCAGCAGCCAAATAGGACAGGGGCTATCCGGGGCCAACGTCCTGACTTTC. This codes for CASSQIGQGLSGANVLTF.

The J gene is TRBJ1-6, the V gene TRBV7-9, with TRBD1 matching over 9 bases. In germline, CDR1 is SEHNR, CDR2 FQNEAQ (reference sequence). This CDR3 region has 18 residues. V was clipped by 4 bases and J by 2 bases; unmatched bases: 9. CDR3 in DNA: TGTGCCAGCAGCTCCAGACAGGGGGAAAGGCCCTATAATTCACCCCTCCACTTT. Its protein is CASSSRQGERPYNSPLHF.

The table lists this clonotype with many counts. CDR3 DNA: TGTGCCAGCAGCTTAGTTTTGTGGAATGAGCAGTTCTTC. The encoded protein is CASSLVLWNEQFF. V usage is TRBV11-2 and J usage is TRBJ2-1; D remains unclear. Germline V lookup: CDR1 SGHAT, CDR2 FQNNGV. V lost 1 base, J lost 7 bases, and 8 bases lay in between. The CDR3 is 13 amino acids.

Points on this clonotype: Just one base apart from a much larger clone, this may be a read error. This rearrangement joins TRBV30 to TRBJ2-1, with 13 positions matching TRBD2. The CDR3 loop spans 15 amino acids. Germline lookup yields CDR1 GTSNPN and CDR2 SVGIG (reference sequence). V lost 3 bases to trimming and J lost 6 bases; unmatched junction nucleotides: 5. The CDR3 is CAWRGTSGGANEQFF. The DNA of the CDR3 is TGTGCCTGGAGAGGTACTAGCGGGGGGGCCAATGAGCAGTTCTTC. The whole variable domain, remainder taken from reference TRBV30 and TRBJ2-1, is SQTIHQWPATLVQPVGSPLSLECTVEGTSNPNLYWYRQAAGRGLQLLFYSVGIGQISSEVPQNLSASRPQDRQFILSSKKLLLSDSGFYLCAWRGTSGGANEQFFGPGTRLTVL.

The chain couples TRBV4-1 to TRBJ1-2; 7 positions match TRBD1. This CDR3 contains 15 residues. The trim removed 3 bases at V and 1 base at J, leaving 5 bases unmatched. Germline CDR1 is MGHRA and CDR2 is YSYEKL. The CDR3, as DNA: TGCGCCAGCAGCCAGGTCGGGACAGATAACTATGGCTACACCTTC. It codes for CASSQVGTDNYGYTF.

This clonotype was observed many times. The rearrangement joins TRBV7-3 to TRBJ2-1; 14 nucleotides agree with TRBD2. This CDR3 contains 16 residues. CDR1 is SGHTA, CDR2 FQGTGA, per germline. Trimming at V came to 7 bases and at J to 6 bases, leaving 8 bases not matched to a gene. As DNA, the CDR3 is TGTGCCAGCATACCGGGACTAGCGGGGGTAGGCAATGAGCAGTTCTTC. It is translated as CASIPGLAGVGNEQFF.

With respect to this clonotype: A read error may be the cause here, since a much bigger clone is one base away. As DNA, the CDR3 is TGTGCCAGCAGCTTAGTAGGGGGCGCGAATTCACCCCTCCGCTTT. As protein: CASSLVGGANSPLRF. The chain combines TRBV7-2 with TRBJ1-6; 7 bases match TRBD1. The CDR3 extends over 15 amino acids. The germline V gene has CDR1 SGHTA and CDR2 FQGNSA.

This clonotype was seen only a few times. The rearrangement uses TRBV6-2 or TRBV6-3 and TRBJ2-3; 8 nucleotides align to TRBD2. The J segment lost 6 bases and the V segment lost 5 bases, leaving 13 bases of the junction unmatched. Germline-derived CDR1 and CDR2 are MNHEY and SVGEGT. The CDR3 runs 16 residues. The CDR3 region is CASSQTLPGGLDTQYF. Written as DNA, the CDR3 is TGTGCCAGCAGTCAGACATTACCGGGGGGGCTTGATACGCAGTATTTT.

The chain is built from TRBV14 and TRBJ1-2, with D tentatively TRBD1 (5 bases). CDR1 is SGHDN, CDR2 FVKESK, per germline. V lost 6 bases to trimming and J lost 7 bases, with 30 bases between them. The CDR3 spans 18 residues. The CDR3 region has the DNA TGTGCCAGCAGTCGTATACAGTACAGGCCGAATGCCCCGGGTGGCTACACCTTC. As protein: CASSRIQYRPNAPGGYTF.

This clonotype has only a few counts. J is TRBJ2-7 and V is TRBV19; no clear D. Germline CDR1 is LNHDA and CDR2 is SQIVND (reference sequence). This CDR3 has 13 residues. The V gene lost 2 bases and the J gene lost 2 bases, with 7 bases spanning the gap. CDR3 nucleotides: TGTGCCAGTAGTATAAGAGTCGCCTACGAGCAGTACTTC. This gives the protein CASSIRVAYEQYF.

This clonotype was observed at least ten times. The chain has TRBV29-1 and TRBJ2-2; D remains unclear. Between the trimmed V and J ends, which lost 3 bases and 1 base, there was a span of 6 bases. The length of the CDR3 is 13 residues. CDR1 is SQVTM, CDR2 ANQGSEA, per germline. Here the CDR3 reads CSVDGQNTGELFF. The CDR3, as DNA: TGCAGCGTTGACGGCCAGAACACCGGGGAGCTGTTTTTT.

This clonotype has a handful of counts. J is TRBJ2-3 and V is TRBV4-1; 14 nucleotides agree with TRBD2. The trim removed 0 bases at V and 1 base at J, leaving 9 bases unmatched. The length of the CDR3 is 20 residues. The V gene's germline CDR1 is MGHRA and CDR2 YSYEKL. The CDR3 DNA reads TGCGCCAGCAGCCAAGAGAGGACTAGCGGGGGGCTCAGCGGCACAGATACGCAGTATTTT. It translates to CASSQERTSGGLSGTDTQYF.